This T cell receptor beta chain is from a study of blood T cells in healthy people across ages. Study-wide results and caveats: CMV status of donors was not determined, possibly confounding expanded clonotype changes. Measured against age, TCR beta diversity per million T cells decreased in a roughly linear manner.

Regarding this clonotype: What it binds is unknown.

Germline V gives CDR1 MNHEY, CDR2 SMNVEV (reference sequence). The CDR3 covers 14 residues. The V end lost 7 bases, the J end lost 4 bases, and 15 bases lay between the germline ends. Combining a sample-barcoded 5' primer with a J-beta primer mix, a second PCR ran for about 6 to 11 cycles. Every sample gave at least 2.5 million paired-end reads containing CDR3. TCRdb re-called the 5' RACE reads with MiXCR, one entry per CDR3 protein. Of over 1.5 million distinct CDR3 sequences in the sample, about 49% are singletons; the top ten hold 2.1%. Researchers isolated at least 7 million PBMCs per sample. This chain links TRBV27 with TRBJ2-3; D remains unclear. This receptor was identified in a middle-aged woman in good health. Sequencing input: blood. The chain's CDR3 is CASKDSPTADTQYF. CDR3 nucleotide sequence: TGTGCCAGCAAAGACTCACCAACTGCAGATACGCAGTATTTT.